Listed below are T cell receptor beta chains from one sample, sequenced in a study of shared clonotypes between healthy human individuals. The protocol was immunoSEQ multiplex PCR, while the TCRdb copy is restricted to in-frame clones and leaves out a portion. The sample includes a few million clones, 80% to 95% seen only once; the top ten take approximately 0.4%. Sequencing used naive CD4+ T cells from PBMCs. These receptor sequences come from a man younger than 35 in good health. Some clones in this sample may be carry-over from other donors' samples. Both conserved end residues are part of each CDR3. A D gene is named only where the DNA matches it firmly. Expanded clones are given a class, and other clones once, few, many or no size at all.

>TRBJ2-3|.|TRBV5-1|.
CASGSGQPQGDTQYF
TGCGCCAGCGGTAGTGGGCAGCCCCAAGGAGATACGCAGTATTTT
>TRBJ2-4|.|TRBV18|.
CASSPGLLAKNIQYF
TGTGCCAGCTCACCCGGACTCTTAGCCAAAAACATTCAGTACTTC
>TRBJ2-1|TRBD1|TRBV5-4|.
CASSSALTGITYNEQFF
TGTGCCAGCAGCTCGGCATTGACAGGGATCACCTACAATGAGCAGTTCTTC
>TRBJ2-2|TRBD2|TRBV5-1|.
CASSVEGLAINTGELFF
TGCGCCAGCAGCGTAGAGGGACTAGCGATAAACACCGGGGAGCTGTTTTTT
>TRBJ1-1|TRBD1|TRBV28|.
CASSGTGDTEAFF
TGTGCCAGCAGCGGGACAGGGGACACTGAAGCTTTCTTT
>TRBJ2-1|.|TRBV7-3|.
CASSFGVMNEQFF
TGTGCCAGCAGCTTCGGGGTTATGAATGAGCAGTTCTTC
>TRBJ1-2|.|TRBV29-1|.
CSVAGITNYGYTF
TGCAGCGTTGCAGGAATAACTAACTATGGCTACACCTTC
>TRBJ2-3|TRBD2|TRBV7-9|.
CASSQAGGGTDTQYF
TGTGCCAGCAGTCAAGCGGGAGGCGGCACAGATACGCAGTATTTT
>TRBJ1-3|.|TRBV19|.
CASTVDWSSGNTIYF
TGTGCCAGTACCGTCGACTGGAGCTCTGGAAACACCATATATTTT
>TRBJ2-7|.|TRBV28|.
CASSSGQFYEQYF
TGTGCCAGCAGTTCTGGACAGTTCTACGAGCAGTACTTC
>TRBJ1-1|.|TRBV2|.
CASSVWGNTEAFF
TGTGCCAGTTCGGTTTGGGGGAACACTGAAGCTTTCTTT
>TRBJ2-1|TRBD2|TRBV2|.
CASSGRTSGIEQFF
TGTGCCAGCAGTGGCCGGACTAGCGGGATCGAGCAGTTCTTC
>TRBJ2-1|.|TRBV7-9|.
CASSWTRTDGNEQFF
TGTGCCAGCAGCTGGACCAGGACAGACGGCAATGAGCAGTTCTTC
>TRBJ2-7|.|TRBV6-1|.
CASSEALSGPYEQYF
TGTGCCAGCAGTGAAGCGCTCTCAGGGCCCTACGAGCAGTACTTC
>TRBJ2-3|.|TRBV10-1|.
CANTGNTQYF
TGCGCCAACACAGGGAATACGCAGTATTTT
>TRBJ1-1|TRBD1|TRBV30|.
CAWSYITGGATEAFF
TGTGCCTGGAGTTATATTACAGGGGGGGCCACTGAAGCTTTCTTT
>TRBJ2-7|.|TRBV18|.
CASSPIATPYEQYF
TGTGCCAGCTCACCAATTGCGACTCCCTACGAGCAGTACTTC
>TRBJ1-1|.|TRBV18|.
CASQNRNTEAFF
TGTGCCAGTCAAAACAGGAACACTGAAGCTTTCTTT
>TRBJ2-3|TRBD2|TRBV4-2|.
CASGQDPGLAGEGGTDTQYF
TGTGCCAGCGGCCAAGATCCTGGACTAGCGGGAGAAGGGGGCACAGATACGCAGTATTTT
>TRBJ1-4|.|TRBV18|.
CASSERVAEKLFF
TGTGCCAGCTCAGAGCGCGTGGCGGAAAAACTGTTTTTT
>TRBJ1-2|.|TRBV7-2|.
CASSLAAVFYGYTF
TGTGCCAGCAGCTTAGCGGCTGTATTCTATGGCTACACCTTC
>TRBJ2-1|TRBD2|TRBV6-1|once
CASSQGLAGYNEQFF
TGTGCCAGCAGCCAGGGACTAGCGGGATACAATGAGCAGTTCTTC
>TRBJ1-2|.|TRBV7-8|.
CASSLVADYGYTF
TGTGCCAGCAGCTTAGTAGCGGACTATGGCTACACCTTC
>TRBJ2-7|.|TRBV5-1|.
CASSFQGSIGYEQYF
TGCGCCAGCAGCTTCCAGGGGTCTATTGGGTACGAGCAGTACTTC
>TRBJ2-5|TRBD1|TRBV7-3|.
CASSPGQVQETQYF
TGTGCCAGCAGCCCCGGACAGGTCCAAGAGACCCAGTACTTC
>TRBJ2-1|TRBD1|TRBV28|.
CATYRTGVGGEQFF
TGTGCCACATATAGGACAGGGGTTGGTGGTGAGCAGTTCTTC
>TRBJ1-5|.|TRBV18|.
CASSLLSGGSINQPQHF
TGTGCCAGCTCACTTCTAAGCGGGGGCTCCATCAATCAGCCCCAGCATTTT
>TRBJ2-1|TRBD1|TRBV9|.
CASSVSGGTYNEQFF
TGTGCCAGCAGCGTATCAGGGGGCACCTACAATGAGCAGTTCTTC
>TRBJ2-3|.|TRBV28|.
CASKPPPPRGTDTQYF
TGTGCCAGCAAGCCACCGCCCCCGAGGGGCACAGATACGCAGTATTTT
>TRBJ1-1|.|TRBV11-2|.
CASRTSRQFRDTEAFF
TGTGCCAGCAGGACCAGTCGGCAGTTCAGGGACACTGAAGCTTTCTTT
>TRBJ2-5|.|TRBV7-6|.
CASSLALRGAGETQYF
TGTGCCAGCAGCTTAGCCCTAAGAGGGGCCGGGGAGACCCAGTACTTC
>TRBJ1-2|TRBD1|TRBV6-5|.
CASSYLELRGNGYTF
TGTGCCAGCAGTTACCTCGAGCTCAGGGGGAATGGCTACACCTTC
>TRBJ2-5|.|TRBV11-1|.
CAIGGHDGETQYF
TGTGCCATCGGGGGACACGACGGGGAGACCCAGTACTTC
>TRBJ1-4|.|TRBV27|.
CASGITGEKLFF
TGTGCCAGCGGGATTACGGGGGAAAAACTGTTTTTT
>TRBJ2-3|TRBD2|TRBV5-6|.
CASSFGLAGLSTDTQYF
TGTGCCAGCAGCTTTGGTTTAGCGGGCCTTTCCACAGATACGCAGTATTTT
>TRBJ2-5|TRBD2|TRBV5-4|.
CASSMGLAGAGGETQYF
TGTGCCAGCAGCATGGGACTAGCGGGAGCGGGGGGAGAGACCCAGTACTTC
>TRBJ1-2|.|TRBV4-1|.
CASSQENLEDYGYTF
TGCGCCAGCAGCCAAGAGAACCTAGAGGACTATGGCTACACCTTC
>TRBJ2-7|TRBD2|TRBV7-2|.
CASSTRTSGSGAIYEQYF
TGTGCCAGCAGCACCCGGACTAGCGGGAGCGGGGCCATCTACGAGCAGTACTTC
>TRBJ1-1|.|TRBV6-6|.
CASCYSGDRGPEAFF
TGTGCCAGCTGCTATTCAGGCGACCGGGGACCTGAAGCTTTCTTT
>TRBJ1-5|.|TRBV19|few
CASIGQNQPQHF
TGTGCCAGTATAGGACAGAATCAGCCCCAGCATTTT
>TRBJ2-7|TRBD2|TRBV5-4|.
CASSLEGLAGAVGEQYF
TGTGCCAGCAGCTTGGAAGGACTAGCGGGAGCGGTAGGCGAGCAGTACTTC
>TRBJ2-7|.|TRBV7-8|.
CASSFNYEQYF
TGTGCCAGCAGCTTCAACTACGAGCAGTACTTC
>TRBJ2-7|TRBD2|TRBV5-1|once
CASSDQGLAGGDQYF
TGCGCCAGCAGCGACCAGGGACTAGCGGGAGGGGACCAGTACTTC
>TRBJ2-7|.|TRBV12-2|.
CASRLGPGHLFSYEQYF
TGTGCAAGTCGCTTAGGCCCGGGACACCTCTTCTCCTACGAGCAGTACTTC
>TRBJ1-1|.|TRBV2|.
CASSSTIGGRTTEAFF
TGTGCCAGCAGTAGTACAATCGGGGGGAGGACCACTGAAGCTTTCTTT
>TRBJ1-2|.|TRBV4-2|once
CASSLERSNYGYTF
TGTGCCAGCAGCCTTGAGAGGTCGAACTATGGCTACACCTTC